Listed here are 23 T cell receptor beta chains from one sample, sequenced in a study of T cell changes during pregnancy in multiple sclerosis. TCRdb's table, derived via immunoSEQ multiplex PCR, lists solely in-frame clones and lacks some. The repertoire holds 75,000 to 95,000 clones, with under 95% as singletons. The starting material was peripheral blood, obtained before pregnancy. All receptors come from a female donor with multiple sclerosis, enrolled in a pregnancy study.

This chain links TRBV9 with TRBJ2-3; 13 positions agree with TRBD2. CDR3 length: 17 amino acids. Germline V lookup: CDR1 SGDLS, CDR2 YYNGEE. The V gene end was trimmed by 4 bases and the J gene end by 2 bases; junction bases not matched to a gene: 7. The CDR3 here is CASSMTSGGSFTDTQYF. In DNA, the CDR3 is TGTGCCAGCAGCATGACTAGCGGGGGGTCATTCACAGATACGCAGTATTTT. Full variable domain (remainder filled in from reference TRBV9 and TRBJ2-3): DSGVTQTPKHLITATGQRVTLRCSPRSGDLSVYWYQQSLDQGLQFLIQYYNGEERAKGNILERFSAQQFPDLHSELNLSSLELGDSALYFCASSMTSGGSFTDTQYFGPGTRLTVL.

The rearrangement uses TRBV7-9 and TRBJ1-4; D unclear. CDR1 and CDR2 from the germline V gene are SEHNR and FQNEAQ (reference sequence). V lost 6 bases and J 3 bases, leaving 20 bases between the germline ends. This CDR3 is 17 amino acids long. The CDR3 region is CASRRQLPSSSNEKLFF. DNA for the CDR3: TGTGCCAGCAGACGACAACTCCCGTCAAGTTCTAATGAAAAACTGTTTTTT.

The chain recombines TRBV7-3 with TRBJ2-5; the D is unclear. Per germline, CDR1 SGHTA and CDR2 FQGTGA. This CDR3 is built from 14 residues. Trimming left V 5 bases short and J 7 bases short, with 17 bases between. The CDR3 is CASSPALGLGTQYF. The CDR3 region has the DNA TGTGCCAGCAGCCCCGCACTCGGGTTGGGGACCCAGTACTTC.

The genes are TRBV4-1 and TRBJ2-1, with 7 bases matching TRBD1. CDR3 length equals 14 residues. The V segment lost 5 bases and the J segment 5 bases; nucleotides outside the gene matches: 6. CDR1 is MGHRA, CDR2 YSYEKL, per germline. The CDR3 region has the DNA TGCGCCAGCAGCTTTATTGACAGGGACAATGAGCAGTTCTTC. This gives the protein CASSFIDRDNEQFF.

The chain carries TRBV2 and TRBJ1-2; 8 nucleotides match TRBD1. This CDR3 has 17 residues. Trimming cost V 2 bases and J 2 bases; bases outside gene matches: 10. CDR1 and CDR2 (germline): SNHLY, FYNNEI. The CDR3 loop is CASSEFLVGQGNYGYTF. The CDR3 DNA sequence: TGTGCCAGCAGTGAATTTCTGGTCGGACAGGGCAACTATGGCTACACCTTC.

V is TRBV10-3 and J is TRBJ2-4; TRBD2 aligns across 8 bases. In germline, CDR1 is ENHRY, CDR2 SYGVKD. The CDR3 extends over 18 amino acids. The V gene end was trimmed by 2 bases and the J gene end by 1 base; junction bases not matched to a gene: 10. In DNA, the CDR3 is TGTGCCATCAGTGAGGTACCGGGGGGGGCCAGGGCCAAAAACATTCAGTACTTC. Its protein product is CAISEVPGGARAKNIQYF.

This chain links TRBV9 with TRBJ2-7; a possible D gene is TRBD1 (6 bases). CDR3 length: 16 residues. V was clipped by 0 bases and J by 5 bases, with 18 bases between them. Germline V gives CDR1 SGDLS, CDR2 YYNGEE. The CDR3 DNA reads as TGTGCCAGCAGCGTAGGGGATTTAGACAGGCGAAACGAGCAGTACTTC. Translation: CASSVGDLDRRNEQYF.

In DNA form, the CDR3 reads TGTGCCGACCCCCCTCGGGGGGGGGACACCGGGGAGCTGTTTTTT. Its translation is CADPPRGGDTGELFF. The chain uses TRBV6-4 and TRBJ2-2, with TRBD2 matching 8 bases. CDR3 length: 15 amino acids. The junction had 11 bases not matched to a gene; V was cut back by 11 bases and J by 3 bases. Germline V gives CDR1 MRHNA, CDR2 SNTAGT.

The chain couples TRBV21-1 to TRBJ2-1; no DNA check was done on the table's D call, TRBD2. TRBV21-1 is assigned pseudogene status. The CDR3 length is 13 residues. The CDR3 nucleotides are TGTGCCATCCGGGTCCTTCTCCCCAATGAGCAGTTCTTC. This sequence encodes CAIRVLLPNEQFF.

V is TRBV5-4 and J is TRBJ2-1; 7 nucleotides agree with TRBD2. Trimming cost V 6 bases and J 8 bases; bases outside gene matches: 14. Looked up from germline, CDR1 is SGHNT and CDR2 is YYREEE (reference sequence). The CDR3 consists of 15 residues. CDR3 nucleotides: TGTGCCAGCACTCTTTCGGGCGGGAGAAGCCATGAGCAGTTCTTC. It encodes CASTLSGGRSHEQFF.

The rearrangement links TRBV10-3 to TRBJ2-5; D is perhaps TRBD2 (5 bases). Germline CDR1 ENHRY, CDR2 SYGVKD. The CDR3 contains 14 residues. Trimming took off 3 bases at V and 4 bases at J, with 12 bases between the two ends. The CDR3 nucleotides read TGTGCCATCAGTGACCGGGGAATGGTAGAGACCCAGTACTTC. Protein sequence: CAISDRGMVETQYF.

The DNA for the CDR3 is TGTGCCAGCAGCTTAGGCGGACAGGGGCGTTCACCCCTCCACTTT. Translated, it gives CASSLGGQGRSPLHF. The J gene is TRBJ1-6, the V gene TRBV7-8, with 9 bases lining up with TRBD1. The junction had 4 bases not matched to a gene; V was cut back by 1 base and J by 9 bases. This CDR3 is built from 15 residues. Germline V gene lookup returns CDR1 SGHVS and CDR2 FQNEAQ.

The CDR3 spells CASSTFRSSYQETQYF. CDR3 nucleotides: TGTGCCAGTAGTACCTTTCGGTCCTCGTACCAAGAGACCCAGTACTTC. The chain couples TRBV19 to TRBJ2-5; D is unclear. The CDR3 is 16 residues long. Germline V gene data show CDR1 as LNHDA and CDR2 as SQIVND (reference sequence). Trimming removed 4 bases at V and 0 bases at J, with 15 bases between.

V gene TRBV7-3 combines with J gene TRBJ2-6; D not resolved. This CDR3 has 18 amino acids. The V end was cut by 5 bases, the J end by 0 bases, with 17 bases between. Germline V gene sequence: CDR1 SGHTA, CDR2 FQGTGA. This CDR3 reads CASSLMPQTISGANVLTF. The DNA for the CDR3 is TGTGCCAGCAGCCTCATGCCCCAGACAATCTCTGGGGCCAACGTCCTGACTTTC.

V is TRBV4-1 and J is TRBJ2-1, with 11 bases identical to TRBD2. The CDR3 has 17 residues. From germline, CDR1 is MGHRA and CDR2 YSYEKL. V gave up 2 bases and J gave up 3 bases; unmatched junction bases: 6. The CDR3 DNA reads TGCGCCAGCAGCCAATTAATAGCGGGAGGGAACTACAATGAGCAGTTCTTC. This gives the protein CASSQLIAGGNYNEQFF.

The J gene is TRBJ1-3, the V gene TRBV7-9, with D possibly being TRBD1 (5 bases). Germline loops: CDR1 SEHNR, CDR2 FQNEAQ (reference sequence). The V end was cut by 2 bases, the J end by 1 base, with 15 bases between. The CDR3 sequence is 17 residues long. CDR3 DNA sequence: TGTGCCAGCAGCTTAACCAGAGTTGGGGGGTCTGGAAACACCATATATTTT. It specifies CASSLTRVGGSGNTIYF.

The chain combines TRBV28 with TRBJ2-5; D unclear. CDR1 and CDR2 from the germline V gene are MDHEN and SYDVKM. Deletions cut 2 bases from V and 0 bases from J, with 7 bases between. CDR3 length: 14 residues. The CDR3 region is CASSLRRYQETQYF. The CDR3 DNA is TGTGCCAGCAGTTTAAGGCGGTACCAAGAGACCCAGTACTTC.

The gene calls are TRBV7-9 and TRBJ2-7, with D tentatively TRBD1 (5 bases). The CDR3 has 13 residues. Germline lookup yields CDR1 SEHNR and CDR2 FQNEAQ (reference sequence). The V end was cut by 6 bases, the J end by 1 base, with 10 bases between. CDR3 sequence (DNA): TGTGCCAGCAGATTTCAGGGTTCCTACGAGCAGTACTTC. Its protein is CASRFQGSYEQYF.

Here the CDR3 DNA reads TGTGCCAGCAGTGAAGGGTACAGGGCCCGAGTCTCTGGAAACACCATATATTTT. As protein: CASSEGYRARVSGNTIYF. The chain combines TRBV25-1 with TRBJ1-3; D is perhaps TRBD1 (6 bases). CDR1 and CDR2 from the germline V gene are MGHDK and SYGVNS. V was shortened by 2 bases and J by 0 bases, with 17 bases between the two germline ends. This CDR3 has 18 amino acids.

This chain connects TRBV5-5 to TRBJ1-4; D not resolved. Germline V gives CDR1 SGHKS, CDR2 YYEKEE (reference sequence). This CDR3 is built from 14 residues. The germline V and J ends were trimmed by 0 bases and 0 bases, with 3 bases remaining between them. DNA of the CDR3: TGTGCCAGCAGCTTGGCTGCAACTAATGAAAAACTGTTTTTT. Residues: CASSLAATNEKLFF.

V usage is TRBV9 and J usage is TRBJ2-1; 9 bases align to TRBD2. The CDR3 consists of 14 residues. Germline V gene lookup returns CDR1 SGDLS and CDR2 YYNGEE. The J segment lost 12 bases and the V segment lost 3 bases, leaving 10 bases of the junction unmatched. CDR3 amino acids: CASSDINRAGGQFF. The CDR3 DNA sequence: TGTGCCAGCAGCGACATAAACCGAGCGGGGGGGCAGTTCTTC. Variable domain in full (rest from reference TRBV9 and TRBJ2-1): DSGVTQTPKHLITATGQRVTLRCSPRSGDLSVYWYQQSLDQGLQFLIQYYNGEERAKGNILERFSAQQFPDLHSELNLSSLELGDSALYFCASSDINRAGGQFFGPGTRLTVL.

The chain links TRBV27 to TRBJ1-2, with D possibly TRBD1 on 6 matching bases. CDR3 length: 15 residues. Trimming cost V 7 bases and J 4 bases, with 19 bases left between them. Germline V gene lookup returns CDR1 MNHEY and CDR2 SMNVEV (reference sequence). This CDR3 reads CASKGGGPIPYGYTF. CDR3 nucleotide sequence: TGTGCCAGCAAAGGGGGGGGTCCGATCCCCTATGGCTACACCTTC.

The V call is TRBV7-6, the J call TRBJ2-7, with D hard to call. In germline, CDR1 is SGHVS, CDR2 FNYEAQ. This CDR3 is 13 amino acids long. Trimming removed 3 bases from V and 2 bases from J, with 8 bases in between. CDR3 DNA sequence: TGTGCCAGCAGCTTCGCACAGACCTACGAGCAGTACTTC. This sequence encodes CASSFAQTYEQYF.